The next 10 T cell receptor beta chains were all read from a single sample in a study of post-analysis software for immune sequencing data. cDNA libraries of TCR beta carried unique molecular identifiers. TCRdb independently ran MiXCR on the PCR reads; one entry per CDR3 protein. The sample shows 650,000 to 900,000 distinct CDR3 sequences, just over 45% of them seen only once. These receptors' targets are unknown. General observations from the study: Five or six TRBV segments were significantly more frequent in patients than in controls. TRBV5-6, TRBV5-1 and TRBV20-1 were among these segments.

The sequenced material came from blood. The receptors were sampled from a girl between 10 and 17 years old with multiple sclerosis.

The chain combines TRBV20-1 with TRBJ2-1; possibly TRBD2 for D (5 bases). Germline V gene lookup returns CDR1 DFQATT and CDR2 SNEGSKA (reference sequence). The CDR3 length is 20 residues. Trimming took off 5 bases at V and 8 bases at J, with 37 bases between the two ends. CDR3 sequence (DNA): TGCAGTGCTCGACGAATCGTTGGAGGCATTATGGTCCCAACAAACGATGAGCAGTTCTTC. Translated, it gives CSARRIVGGIMVPTNDEQFF.

V and J are TRBV7-3 and TRBJ1-1; TRBD1 might be the D (5 bases). V lost 2 bases and J lost 1, with 8 bases in between. The CDR3 is made up of 14 amino acids. From germline, CDR1 is SGHTA and CDR2 FQGTGA. In DNA, the CDR3 is TGTGCCAGCAGCTTAGGGGCGCGGAACACTGAAGCTTTCTTT. Translation gives CASSLGARNTEAFF.

This clonotype occurred a few times. The chain couples TRBV6-5 to TRBJ1-2; D uncertain. CDR1 and CDR2 (germline): MNHEY, SVGAGI. V gave up 2 bases and J gave up 1 base, with 5 bases separating them. CDR3 length: 13 amino acids. In DNA, the CDR3 is TGTGCCAGCAGTTACCGACTTAACTATGGCTACACCTTC. Translation: CASSYRLNYGYTF.

CDR3 DNA: TGTGCCAGCCCCCAAGGGGCCCCCGGGGGAAAATACGAGCAGTACTTC. It translates to CASPQGAPGGKYEQYF. The chain is built from TRBV6-2 or TRBV6-3 and TRBJ2-5; the D gene is possibly TRBD2 (6 bases). Judging by the DNA end, TRBJ2-7 fits better; the J call may be wrong. CDR3 length: 16 residues. Germline V lookup: CDR1 MNHEY, CDR2 SVGEGT.

The J gene is TRBJ2-1, the V gene TRBV7-8; D is undetermined. CDR1 and CDR2 (germline): SGHVS, FQNEAQ. The V and J ends lost 2 bases and 5 bases respectively, with 10 bases between them. The CDR3 has 14 residues. The CDR3 DNA follows: TGTGCCAGCAGCTTATCGGACGTAAACAATGAGCAGTTCTTC. This gives the protein CASSLSDVNNEQFF.

The chain has TRBV30 and TRBJ1-2, with D possibly TRBD1 on 6 matching bases. Germline V gene sequence: CDR1 GTSNPN, CDR2 SVGIG (reference sequence). The CDR3 has 12 amino acids. Trimming pared 2 bases from V and 8 bases from J, leaving 12 bases between. CDR3 nucleotides: TGTGCCTGGAGTATACACAGGGACGGCTACACCTTC. It codes for CAWSIHRDGYTF.

The chain is built from TRBV7-2 and TRBJ2-7; D might be TRBD1 or TRBD2, each matching 5 bases. Trimming pared 5 bases from V and 3 bases from J, leaving 17 bases between. The CDR3 sequence is 15 residues long. Germline CDR1 and CDR2: SGHTA and FQGNSA. The CDR3: CASSQGPDPGYEQYF. The CDR3 DNA reads as TGTGCCAGCAGCCAGGGACCCGACCCGGGCTACGAGCAGTACTTC.

The chain recombines TRBV4-3 with TRBJ2-1, with 8 bases that match TRBD2. This CDR3 is 15 amino acids long. The germline gives CDR1 LGHNA, CDR2 YSLEER. J gave up 8 bases and V 2 bases, and 8 bases lay outside the gene matches. The CDR3 DNA sequence: TGCGCCAGCAGCCAACCCTCCAGCGGGAGTGATGAGCAGTTCTTC. As protein: CASSQPSSGSDEQFF.

The gene calls are TRBV10-3 and TRBJ1-1; D unresolved. V was clipped by 0 bases and J by 5 bases, with 7 bases between them. CDR1 is ENHRY and CDR2 is SYGVKD in the germline V gene. The CDR3 spans 13 residues. This CDR3 is CAISESGNTEAFF. The CDR3 bases are TGTGCCATCAGTGAGTCAGGGAATACTGAAGCTTTCTTT.

The chain uses TRBV5-1 and TRBJ2-4; tentatively, D is TRBD1 (5 bases). The J call is in doubt because the DNA end fits TRBJ2-7 better. In germline, CDR1 is SGHRS, CDR2 YFSETQ. The CDR3 runs 15 residues. The CDR3 is CASSPWGGNGHEQYF. The CDR3, as DNA: TGCGCCAGCAGCCCTTGGGGCGGAAATGGCCACGAGCAGTACTTC.